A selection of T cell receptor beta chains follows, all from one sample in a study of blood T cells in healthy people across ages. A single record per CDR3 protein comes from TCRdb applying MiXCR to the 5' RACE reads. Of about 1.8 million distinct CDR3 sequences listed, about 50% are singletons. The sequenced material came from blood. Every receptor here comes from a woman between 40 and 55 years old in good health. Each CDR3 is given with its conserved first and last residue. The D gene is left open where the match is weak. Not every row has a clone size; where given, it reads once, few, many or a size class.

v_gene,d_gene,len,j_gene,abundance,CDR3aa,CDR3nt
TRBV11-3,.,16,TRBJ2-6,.,CASASTGIAGANVLTF,TGTGCCAGCGCCTCTACAGGGATTGCGGGGGCCAACGTCCTGACTTTC
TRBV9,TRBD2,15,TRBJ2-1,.,CASSATGLVGNEQFF,TGTGCCAGCAGCGCAACGGGACTAGTTGGGAATGAGCAGTTCTTC
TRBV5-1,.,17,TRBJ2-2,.,CASSLAFLADPPGELFF,TGCGCCAGCAGCTTGGCCTTTCTGGCGGATCCCCCCGGGGAGCTGTTTTTT
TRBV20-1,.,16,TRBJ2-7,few,CSAPTQGQYPNYEQYF,TGCAGTGCCCCCACTCAAGGACAGTACCCGAACTACGAGCAGTACTTC
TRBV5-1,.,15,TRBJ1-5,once,CASSLVGGVDQPQHF,TGCGCCAGCAGCTTGGTGGGGGGCGTCGATCAGCCCCAGCATTTT
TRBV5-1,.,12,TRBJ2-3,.,CASSFSTDTRYF,TGCGCCAGCAGCTTTAGCACAGATACGCGGTATTTT
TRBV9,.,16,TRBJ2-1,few,CASSVEAGLPSNEQFF,TGTGCCAGCAGCGTAGAAGCAGGACTACCTTCCAATGAGCAGTTCTTC
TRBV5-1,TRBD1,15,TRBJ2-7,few,CASSLVTGDLYEQYF,TGCGCCAGCAGCTTGGTCACAGGGGATTTGTACGAGCAGTACTTC
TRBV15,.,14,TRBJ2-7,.,CATSTDGFTYEQYF,TGTGCCACCAGCACAGACGGGTTTACCTACGAGCAGTACTTC
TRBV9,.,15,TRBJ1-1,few,CASSAQPTGTNEAFF,TGTGCCAGCAGCGCCCAGCCGACGGGGACGAACGAAGCTTTCTTT
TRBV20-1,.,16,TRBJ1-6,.,CSAKRGGEIYNSPLHF,TGCAGTGCTAAAAGGGGAGGTGAGATCTATAATTCACCCCTCCACTTT
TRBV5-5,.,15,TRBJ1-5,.,CASSPGGNSDQPQHF,TGTGCCAGCAGTCCTGGGGGTAATAGCGATCAGCCCCAGCATTTT
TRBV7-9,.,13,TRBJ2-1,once,CATNRDPYNEQFF,TGTGCCACTAACAGGGACCCTTATAATGAGCAGTTCTTC
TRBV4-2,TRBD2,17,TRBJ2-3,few,CASSQEELAGITDTQYF,TGTGCCAGCAGCCAAGAAGAGCTAGCGGGGATCACAGATACGCAGTATTTT
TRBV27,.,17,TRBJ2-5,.,CASSRYRGHPPRETQYF,TGTGCCAGCAGTCGTTACCGGGGACATCCCCCTAGGGAGACCCAGTACTTC
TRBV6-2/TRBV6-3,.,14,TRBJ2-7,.,CASRNPRELYEQYF,TGTGCCAGCAGGAACCCCCGGGAACTCTACGAGCAGTACTTC
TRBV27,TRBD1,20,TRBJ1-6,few,CASSFRNHRSIRQGNSPLHF,TGTGCCAGCAGTTTTCGAAATCACCGGTCAATACGACAGGGTAATTCACCCCTCCACTTT
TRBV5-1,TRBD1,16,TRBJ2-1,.,CASSSNRDSSYNEQFF,TGCGCCAGCAGCTCTAACCGGGACAGCTCCTACAATGAGCAGTTCTTC
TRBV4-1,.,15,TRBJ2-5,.,CASTQTLLDSETQYF,TGCGCCAGCACCCAGACATTATTGGACTCAGAGACCCAGTACTTC
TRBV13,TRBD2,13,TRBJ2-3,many,CASSRTREDTQYF,TGTGCCAGCAGCAGGACTAGGGAAGATACGCAGTATTTT
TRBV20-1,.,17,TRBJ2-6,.,CSAKNQGGLSGANVLTF,TGCAGTGCCAAAAACCAGGGCGGTCTGTCTGGGGCCAACGTCCTGACTTTC
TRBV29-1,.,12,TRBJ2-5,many,CSVERTPETQYF,TGCAGCGTTGAAAGGACACCAGAGACCCAGTACTTC
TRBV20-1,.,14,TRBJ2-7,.,CSANDRFLSYEQYF,TGCAGTGCGAACGACAGGTTTCTCTCCTACGAGCAGTACTTC
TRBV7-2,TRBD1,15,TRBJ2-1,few,CASSLRGPGENEQFF,TGTGCCAGCAGCTTGAGGGGGCCTGGGGAAAATGAGCAGTTCTTC
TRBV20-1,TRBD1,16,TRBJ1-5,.,CSAPGTGVTSNQPQHF,TGCAGTGCTCCCGGGACAGGGGTCACTAGCAATCAGCCCCAGCATTTT
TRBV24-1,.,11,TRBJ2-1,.,CATSDLTRQFF,TGTGCCACCAGTGATTTGACTAGGCAGTTCTTC
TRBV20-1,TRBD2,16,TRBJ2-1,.,CSAHPLAGGTYNEQFF,TGCAGTGCTCATCCTCTAGCGGGGGGAACCTACAATGAGCAGTTCTTC
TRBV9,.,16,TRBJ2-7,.,CASSVEKGKETYEQYF,TGTGCCAGCAGCGTAGAAAAAGGGAAAGAAACCTACGAGCAGTACTTC
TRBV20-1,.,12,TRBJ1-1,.,CSVARTNTEAFF,TGCAGTGTGGCCCGGACTAACACTGAAGCTTTCTTT
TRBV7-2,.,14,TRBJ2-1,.,CASSSSSYYNEQFF,TGTGCCAGCAGCTCGTCATCGTACTACAATGAGCAGTTCTTC
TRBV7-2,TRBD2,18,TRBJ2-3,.,CASSLRWTSGGNADTQYF,TGTGCCAGCAGCTTACGTTGGACTAGCGGGGGGAACGCAGATACGCAGTATTTT
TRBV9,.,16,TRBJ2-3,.,CASSPGTLGDTDTQYF,TGTGCCAGCAGCCCGGGGACCCTAGGGGACACAGATACGCAGTATTTT
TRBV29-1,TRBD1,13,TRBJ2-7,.,CSVDGQGDNEQYF,TGCAGCGTAGATGGACAGGGGGACAACGAGCAGTACTTC
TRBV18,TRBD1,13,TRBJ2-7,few,CASSPVDRDQQYF,TGTGCCAGCTCACCAGTAGACAGGGACCAGCAGTACTTC
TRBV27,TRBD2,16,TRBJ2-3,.,CASSLEPGLATHTQYF,TGTGCCAGCAGTTTGGAACCGGGACTAGCGACCCATACGCAGTATTTT
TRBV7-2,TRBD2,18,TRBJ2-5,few,CASSLGASGGRKQETQYF,TGTGCCAGCAGCTTAGGGGCTAGCGGGGGCCGAAAACAAGAGACCCAGTACTTC
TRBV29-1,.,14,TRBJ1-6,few,CSVSTGTSNSPLHF,TGCAGCGTATCAACCGGGACAAGCAATTCACCCCTCCACTTT
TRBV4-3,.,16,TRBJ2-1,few,CASSQDFAASYNEQFF,TGCGCCAGCAGCCAAGATTTTGCGGCCTCCTACAATGAGCAGTTCTTC
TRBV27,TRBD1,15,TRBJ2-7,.,CASSLQGTGSYEQYF,TGTGCCAGCAGTTTACAAGGGACAGGTTCCTACGAGCAGTACTTC
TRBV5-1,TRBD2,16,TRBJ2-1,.,CASSLSAAGIYNEQFF,TGCGCCAGCAGCTTGAGTGCAGCGGGAATTTACAATGAGCAGTTCTTC
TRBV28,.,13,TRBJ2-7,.,CTSSPGTAYEQYF,TGTACCAGCAGCCCTGGGACGGCCTACGAGCAGTACTTC
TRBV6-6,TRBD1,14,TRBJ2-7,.,CASSPQGVTYEQYF,TGTGCCAGCAGTCCGCAGGGGGTTACCTACGAGCAGTACTTC
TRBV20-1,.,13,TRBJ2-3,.,CSAPGSHTDTQYF,TGCAGTGCTCCGGGGTCCCACACAGATACGCAGTATTTT